These T cell receptor beta chains were read from a single sample in a study of shared clonotypes between healthy human individuals. Produced via immunoSEQ multiplex PCR; TCRdb's table is partial and in-frame only. The table records roughly 550,000 clones, nearly 97% of them present only once. The sequencing sample was made of naive CD8+ T cells sorted from blood. These receptors came from a young woman in good health. CDR3s include the opening cysteine and the closing phenylalanine or tryptophan. A D gene is named only where the DNA matches it firmly. Size values are once, few and many counts, or a class for expanded clones, and some rows have none.

D gene	J gene	clone size	V gene	CDR3 protein	CDR3 DNA
NA	TRBJ2-1	NA	TRBV5-1	CASSFTRQYNEQFF	TGCGCCAGCAGCTTTACCAGGCAATACAATGAGCAGTTCTTC
TRBD2	TRBJ2-7	NA	TRBV5-1	CASSRERGSYEQYF	TGCGCCAGCAGCCGCGAGCGGGGCTCCTACGAGCAGTACTTC
TRBD1	TRBJ2-7	NA	TRBV9	CASSVDPAQGDTYEQYF	TGTGCCAGCAGCGTAGATCCGGCACAGGGGGACACCTACGAGCAGTACTTC
NA	TRBJ2-7	NA	TRBV4-1	CASSQGGGGEQYF	TGCGCCAGCAGCCAAGGGGGGGGCGGGGAGCAGTACTTC
NA	TRBJ1-3	NA	TRBV7-2	CASSYLAAGNTIYF	TGTGCCAGCAGCTACCTAGCAGCGGGAAACACCATATATTTT
NA	TRBJ2-5	NA	TRBV29-1	CSVEGRGESETQYF	TGCAGCGTGGAAGGCAGGGGGGAATCGGAGACCCAGTACTTC
TRBD2	TRBJ2-1	NA	TRBV28	CASRRSGSRQNEQFF	TGTGCCAGCAGGCGGAGCGGGAGTCGACAAAATGAGCAGTTCTTC
NA	TRBJ2-2	few	TRBV9	CASRASGEAGELFF	TGTGCCAGCAGGGCGTCGGGGGAAGCCGGGGAGCTGTTTTTT
NA	TRBJ2-7	NA	TRBV6-6	CASSYSGRDHYEQYF	TGTGCCAGCAGTTACTCAGGGCGGGACCACTACGAGCAGTACTTC
NA	TRBJ1-2	NA	TRBV28	CASSQGRGYTF	TGTGCCAGCAGCCAGGGACGGGGCTACACCTTC
TRBD2	TRBJ2-1	NA	TRBV28	CASSEGLAGYNEQFF	TGTGCCAGCAGCGAAGGACTAGCGGGATACAATGAGCAGTTCTTC
TRBD2	TRBJ2-1	NA	TRBV10-1	CASSESASGDHNEQFF	TGCGCCAGCAGTGAGTCGGCCAGCGGGGATCACAATGAGCAGTTCTTC
TRBD1	TRBJ2-5	NA	TRBV9	CASSSRGLETQYF	TGTGCCAGCAGCAGCAGGGGGCTAGAGACCCAGTACTTC
NA	TRBJ1-2	NA	TRBV27	CASSQGGPYGYTF	TGTGCCAGCAGTCAGGGAGGTCCCTATGGCTACACCTTC
NA	TRBJ1-2	NA	TRBV28	CASSLGSLPATGYTF	TGTGCCAGCAGTTTGGGCAGTCTACCGGCTACTGGCTACACCTTC
NA	TRBJ2-1	NA	TRBV2	CASGLARYEQFF	TGTGCAAGCGGGCTAGCGAGGTATGAGCAGTTCTTC
TRBD2	TRBJ2-3	NA	TRBV28	CASSLGGSATDTQYF	TGTGCCAGCAGTTTAGGCGGGAGCGCTACAGATACGCAGTATTTT
NA	TRBJ2-2	NA	TRBV7-8	CASNSLANTGELFF	TGTGCCAGCAACTCTCTCGCGAACACCGGGGAGCTGTTTTTT